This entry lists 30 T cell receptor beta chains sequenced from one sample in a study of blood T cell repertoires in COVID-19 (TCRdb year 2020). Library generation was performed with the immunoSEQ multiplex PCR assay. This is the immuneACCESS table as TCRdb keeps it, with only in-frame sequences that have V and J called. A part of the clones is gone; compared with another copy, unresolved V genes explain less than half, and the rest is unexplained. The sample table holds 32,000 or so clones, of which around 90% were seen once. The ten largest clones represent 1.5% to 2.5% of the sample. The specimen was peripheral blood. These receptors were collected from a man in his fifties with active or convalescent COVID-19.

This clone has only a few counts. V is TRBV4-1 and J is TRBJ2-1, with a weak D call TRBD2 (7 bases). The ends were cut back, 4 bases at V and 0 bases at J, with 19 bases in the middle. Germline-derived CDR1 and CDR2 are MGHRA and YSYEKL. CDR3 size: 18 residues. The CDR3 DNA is TGCGCCAGCAGCCCCCGGGGGGCGAGCCTTAGCTCCTACAATGAGCAGTTCTTC. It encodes CASSPRGASLSSYNEQFF.

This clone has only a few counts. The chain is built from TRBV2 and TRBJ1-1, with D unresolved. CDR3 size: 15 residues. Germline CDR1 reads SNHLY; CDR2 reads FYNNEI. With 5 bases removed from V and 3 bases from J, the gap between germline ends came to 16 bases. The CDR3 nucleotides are TGTGCCAGCAGTCCTAGGAGTGGGAGGGACACTGAAGCTTTCTTT. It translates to CASSPRSGRDTEAFF. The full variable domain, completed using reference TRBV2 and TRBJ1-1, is EPEVTQTPSHQVTQMGQEVILRCVPISNHLYFYWYRQILGQKVEFLVSFYNNEISEKSEIFDDQFSVERPDGSNFTLKIRSTKLEDSAMYFCASSPRSGRDTEAFFGQGTRLTVV.

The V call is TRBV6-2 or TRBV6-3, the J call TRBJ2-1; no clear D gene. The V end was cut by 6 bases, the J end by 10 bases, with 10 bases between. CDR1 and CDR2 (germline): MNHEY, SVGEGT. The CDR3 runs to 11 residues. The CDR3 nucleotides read TGTGCCAGCAGCCCAGCAATCGAGCAGTTCTTC. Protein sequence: CASSPAIEQFF.

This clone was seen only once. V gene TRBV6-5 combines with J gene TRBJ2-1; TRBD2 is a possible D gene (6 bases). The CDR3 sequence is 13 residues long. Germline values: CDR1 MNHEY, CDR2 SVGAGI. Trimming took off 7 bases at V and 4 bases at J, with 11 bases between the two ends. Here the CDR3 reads CASKLGGYNEQFF. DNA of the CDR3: TGTGCCAGCAAACTCGGGGGTTACAATGAGCAGTTCTTC.

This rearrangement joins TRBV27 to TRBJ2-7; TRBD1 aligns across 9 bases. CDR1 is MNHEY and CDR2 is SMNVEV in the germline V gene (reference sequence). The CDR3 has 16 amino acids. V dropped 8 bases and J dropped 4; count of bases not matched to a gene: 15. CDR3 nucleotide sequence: TGTGCCAGCCCTCCAAACCGGGACAGGGTTAGGTACGAGCAGTACTTC. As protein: CASPPNRDRVRYEQYF.

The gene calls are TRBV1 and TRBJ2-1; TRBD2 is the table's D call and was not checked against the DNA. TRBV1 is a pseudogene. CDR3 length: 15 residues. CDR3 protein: CTSSQATSGNDEQFF. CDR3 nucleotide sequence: TGCACCAGCAGCCAAGCAACTAGCGGGAACGATGAGCAGTTCTTC.

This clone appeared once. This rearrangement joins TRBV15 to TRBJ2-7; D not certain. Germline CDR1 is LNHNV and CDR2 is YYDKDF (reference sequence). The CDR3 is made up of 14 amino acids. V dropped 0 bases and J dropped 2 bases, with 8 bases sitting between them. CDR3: CATSRDFPTYEQYF. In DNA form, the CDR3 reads TGTGCCACCAGCAGAGATTTCCCTACCTACGAGCAGTACTTC.

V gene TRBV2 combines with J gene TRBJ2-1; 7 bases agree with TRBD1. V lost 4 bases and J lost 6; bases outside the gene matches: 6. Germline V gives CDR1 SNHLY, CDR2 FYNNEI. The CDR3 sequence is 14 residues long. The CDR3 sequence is CASSGLDRANEQFF. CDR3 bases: TGTGCCAGCAGTGGATTAGACAGGGCCAATGAGCAGTTCTTC.

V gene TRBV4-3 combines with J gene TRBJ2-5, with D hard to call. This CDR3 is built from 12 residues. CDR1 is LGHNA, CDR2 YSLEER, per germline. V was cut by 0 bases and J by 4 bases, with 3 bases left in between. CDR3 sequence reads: CASSQDRETQYF. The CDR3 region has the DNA TGCGCCAGCAGCCAAGATCGAGAGACCCAGTACTTC.

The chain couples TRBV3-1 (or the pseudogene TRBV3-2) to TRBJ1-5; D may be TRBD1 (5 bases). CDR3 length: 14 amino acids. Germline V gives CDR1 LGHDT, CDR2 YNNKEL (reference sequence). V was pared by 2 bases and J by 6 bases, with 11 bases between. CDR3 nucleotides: TGTGCCAGCAGCCAACGCGGACAAGCTCAGCCCCAGCATTTT. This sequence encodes CASSQRGQAQPQHF.

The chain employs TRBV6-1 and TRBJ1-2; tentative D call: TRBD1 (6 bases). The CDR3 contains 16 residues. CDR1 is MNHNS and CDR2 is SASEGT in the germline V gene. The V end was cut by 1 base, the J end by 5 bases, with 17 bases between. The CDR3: CASSEELAGDIYGYTF. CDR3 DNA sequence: TGTGCCAGCAGTGAAGAGCTCGCAGGGGATATTTATGGCTACACCTTC.

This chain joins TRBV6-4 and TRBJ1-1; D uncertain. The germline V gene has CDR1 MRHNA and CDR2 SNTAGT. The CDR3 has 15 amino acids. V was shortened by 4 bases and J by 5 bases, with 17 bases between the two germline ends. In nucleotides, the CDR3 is TGTGCCAGCAGTGTTTTCTGTTGGTCAGGTACTGAAGCTTTCTTT. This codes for CASSVFCWSGTEAFF.

The CDR3 DNA follows: TGTGCCAGCAGTTTATGGACAGGCGGCCAAGAGACCCAGTACTTC. Amino acid sequence: CASSLWTGGQETQYF. The chain joins TRBV28 to TRBJ2-5, with D maybe TRBD1 (6 bases). In germline, CDR1 is MDHEN, CDR2 SYDVKM. This CDR3 spans 15 amino acids. The V end was cut by 0 bases, the J end by 1 base, with 9 bases between.

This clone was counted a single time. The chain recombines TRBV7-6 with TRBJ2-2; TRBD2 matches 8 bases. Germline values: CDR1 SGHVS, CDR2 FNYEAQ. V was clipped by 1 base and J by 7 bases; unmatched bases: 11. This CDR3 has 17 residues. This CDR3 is CASSLGLAGGRGGELFF. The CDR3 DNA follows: TGTGCCAGCAGCTTAGGACTGGCGGGAGGCCGGGGCGGGGAGCTGTTTTTT. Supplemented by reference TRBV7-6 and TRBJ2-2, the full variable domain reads GAGVSQSPRYKVTKRGQDVALRCDPISGHVSLYWYRQALGQGPEFLTYFNYEAQQDKSGLPNDRFSAERPEGSISTLTIQRTEQRDSAMYRCASSLGLAGGRGGELFFGEGSRLTVL.

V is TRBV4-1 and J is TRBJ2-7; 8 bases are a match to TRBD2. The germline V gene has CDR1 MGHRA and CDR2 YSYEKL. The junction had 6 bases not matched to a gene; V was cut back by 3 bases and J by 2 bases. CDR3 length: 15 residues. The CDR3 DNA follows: TGCGCCAGCAGCCAGGACCCGGGACTAGCCTACGAGCAGTACTTC. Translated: CASSQDPGLAYEQYF.

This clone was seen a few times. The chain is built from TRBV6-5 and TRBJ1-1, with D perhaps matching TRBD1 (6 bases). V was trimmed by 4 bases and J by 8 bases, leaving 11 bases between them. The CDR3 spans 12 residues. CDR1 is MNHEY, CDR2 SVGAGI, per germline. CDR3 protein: CASSLQGVEAFF. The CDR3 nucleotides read TGTGCCAGCAGTTTACAGGGTGTCGAAGCTTTCTTT.

CDR3 in DNA: TGTGCCAGCAGTCCAAGGACAGGGGGCGCAAGGAACTATGGCTACACCTTC. Translation: CASSPRTGGARNYGYTF. The rearrangement joins TRBV6-6 to TRBJ1-2; TRBD1 matches 11 bases. The CDR3 loop spans 17 amino acids. Germline lookup yields CDR1 MNHNY and CDR2 SVGAGI (reference sequence). With 5 bases clipped from V and 2 bases from J, the junction kept 10 bases outside the gene matches.

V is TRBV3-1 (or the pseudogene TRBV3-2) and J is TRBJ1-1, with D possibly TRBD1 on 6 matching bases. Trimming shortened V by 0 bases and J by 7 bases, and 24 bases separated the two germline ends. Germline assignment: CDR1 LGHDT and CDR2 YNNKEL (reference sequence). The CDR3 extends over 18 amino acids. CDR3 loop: CASSQEALQGVGDLEAFF. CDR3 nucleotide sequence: TGTGCCAGCAGCCAAGAGGCCTTACAGGGCGTGGGGGACCTTGAAGCTTTCTTT.

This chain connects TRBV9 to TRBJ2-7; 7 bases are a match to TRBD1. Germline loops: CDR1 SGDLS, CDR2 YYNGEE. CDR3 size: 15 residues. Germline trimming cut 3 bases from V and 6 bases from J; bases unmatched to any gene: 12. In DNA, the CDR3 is TGTGCCAGCAGCGGGGCGACAGGGCCTTCGGGCGAGCAGTACTTC. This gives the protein CASSGATGPSGEQYF.

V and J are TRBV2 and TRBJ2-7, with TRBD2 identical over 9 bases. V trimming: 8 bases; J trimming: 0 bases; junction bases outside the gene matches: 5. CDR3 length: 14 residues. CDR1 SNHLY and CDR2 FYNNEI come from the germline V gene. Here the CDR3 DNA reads TGTGCCAGCGCCGGACTAGCGAGCTCCTACGAGCAGTACTTC. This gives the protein CASAGLASSYEQYF.

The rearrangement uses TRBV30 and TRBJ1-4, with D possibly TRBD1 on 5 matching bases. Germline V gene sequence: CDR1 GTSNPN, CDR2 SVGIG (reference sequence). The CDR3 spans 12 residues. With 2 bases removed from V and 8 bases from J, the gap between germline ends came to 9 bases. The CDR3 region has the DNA TGTGCCTGGAGTACCGGGGGGGAAAAACTGTTTTTT. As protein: CAWSTGGEKLFF. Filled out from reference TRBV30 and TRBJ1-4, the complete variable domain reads SQTIHQWPATLVQPVGSPLSLECTVEGTSNPNLYWYRQAAGRGLQLLFYSVGIGQISSEVPQNLSASRPQDRQFILSSKKLLLSDSGFYLCAWSTGGEKLFFGSGTQLSVL.

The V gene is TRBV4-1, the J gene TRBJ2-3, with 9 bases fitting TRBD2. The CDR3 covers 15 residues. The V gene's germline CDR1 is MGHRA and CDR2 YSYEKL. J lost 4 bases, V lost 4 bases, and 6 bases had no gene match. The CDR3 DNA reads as TGCGCCAGCAGCCGGACGCGGGAGGGACCAGATACGCAGTATTTT. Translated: CASSRTREGPDTQYF.

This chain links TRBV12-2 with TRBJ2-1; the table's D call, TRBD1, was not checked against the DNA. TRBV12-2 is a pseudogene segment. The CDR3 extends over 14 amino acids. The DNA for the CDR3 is TGTGCAAGTCGCTTAGGCCACAGGGTCGGCGAGCAGTTCTTC. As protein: CASRLGHRVGEQFF.

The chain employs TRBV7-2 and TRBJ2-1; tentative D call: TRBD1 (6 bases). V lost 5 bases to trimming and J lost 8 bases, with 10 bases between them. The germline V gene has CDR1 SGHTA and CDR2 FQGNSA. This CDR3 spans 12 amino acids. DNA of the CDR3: TGTGCCAGCAGCAAAGGACAGCATGAGCAGTTCTTC. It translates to CASSKGQHEQFF.

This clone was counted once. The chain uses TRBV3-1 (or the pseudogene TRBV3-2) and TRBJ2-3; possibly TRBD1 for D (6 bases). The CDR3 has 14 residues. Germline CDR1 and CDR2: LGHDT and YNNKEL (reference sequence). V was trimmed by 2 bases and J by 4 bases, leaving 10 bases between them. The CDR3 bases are TGTGCCAGCAGCCAACAGGGGTTGTCAGATACGCAGTATTTT. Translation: CASSQQGLSDTQYF.

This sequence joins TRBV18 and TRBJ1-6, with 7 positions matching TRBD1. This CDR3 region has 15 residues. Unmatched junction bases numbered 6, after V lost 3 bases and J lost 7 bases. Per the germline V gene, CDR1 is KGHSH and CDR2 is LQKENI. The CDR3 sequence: CASSPNRGRNSPLHF. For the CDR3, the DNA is TGTGCCAGCTCACCTAACAGGGGTCGGAATTCACCCCTCCACTTT.

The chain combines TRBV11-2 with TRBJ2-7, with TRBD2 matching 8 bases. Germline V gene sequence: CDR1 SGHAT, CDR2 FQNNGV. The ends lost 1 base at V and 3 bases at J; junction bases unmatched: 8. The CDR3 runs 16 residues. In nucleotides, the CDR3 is TGTGCCAGCAGCTTAGGTCCGGGACTAGAAGTCTACGAGCAGTACTTC. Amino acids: CASSLGPGLEVYEQYF.

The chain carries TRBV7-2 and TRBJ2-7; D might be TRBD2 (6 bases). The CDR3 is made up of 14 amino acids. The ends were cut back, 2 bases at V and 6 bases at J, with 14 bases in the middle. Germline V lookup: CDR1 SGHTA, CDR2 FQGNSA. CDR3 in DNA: TGTGCCAGCAGCTTATCCGGGAGCAGTGGCGAGCAGTACTTC. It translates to CASSLSGSSGEQYF. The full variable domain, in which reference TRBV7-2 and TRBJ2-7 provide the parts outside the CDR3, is GAGVSQSPSNKVTEKGKDVELRCDPISGHTALYWYRQSLGQGLEFLIYFQGNSAPDKSGLPSDRFSAERTGGSVSTLTIQRTQQEDSAVYLCASSLSGSSGEQYFGPGTRLTVT.

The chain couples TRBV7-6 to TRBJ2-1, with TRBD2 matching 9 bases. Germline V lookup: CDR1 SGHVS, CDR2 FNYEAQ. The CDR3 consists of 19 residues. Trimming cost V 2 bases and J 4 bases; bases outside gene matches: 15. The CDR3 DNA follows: TGTGCCAGCAGCTTATTATCACTAGCGGGCGGGGCGAAGTACAATGAGCAGTTCTTC. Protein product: CASSLLSLAGGAKYNEQFF.

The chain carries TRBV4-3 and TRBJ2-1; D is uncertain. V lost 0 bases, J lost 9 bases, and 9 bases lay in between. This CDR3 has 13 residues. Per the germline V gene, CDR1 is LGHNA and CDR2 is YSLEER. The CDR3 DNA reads TGCGCCAGCAGCCAAGACGGAGCGACTGAGCAGTTCTTC. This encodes CASSQDGATEQFF.